This entry concerns a single T cell receptor beta chain. The junction shows a germline mismatch at one end, possibly a read error. The CDR3 is 10 residues long. Looked up from germline, CDR1 is SEHNR and CDR2 is FQNEAQ (reference sequence). This entry comes from a study of patients and donors after allogeneic stem cell transplantation. TCRdb reprocessed the RT-PCR reads via MiXCR and lists one record per CDR3 protein. The sample contains 150,000 to 200,000 distinct CDR3 sequences, more than 20% of which appear only once. Sequencing was performed on blood, either unsorted or a sorted T cell fraction (not recorded which). This clonotype was sampled from a human donor who was either an allogeneic HSCT recipient or a stem cell or donor lymphocyte infusion donor (not recorded which). It is not recorded whose cells these are; they may come from a transplant donor. The J gene is TRBJ1-2, the V gene TRBV7-9; D is unclear. CDR3 nucleotides: TGTGCCAGCAGCTTAGCGGGTATAGCCTTC. Protein sequence: CASSLAGIAF.